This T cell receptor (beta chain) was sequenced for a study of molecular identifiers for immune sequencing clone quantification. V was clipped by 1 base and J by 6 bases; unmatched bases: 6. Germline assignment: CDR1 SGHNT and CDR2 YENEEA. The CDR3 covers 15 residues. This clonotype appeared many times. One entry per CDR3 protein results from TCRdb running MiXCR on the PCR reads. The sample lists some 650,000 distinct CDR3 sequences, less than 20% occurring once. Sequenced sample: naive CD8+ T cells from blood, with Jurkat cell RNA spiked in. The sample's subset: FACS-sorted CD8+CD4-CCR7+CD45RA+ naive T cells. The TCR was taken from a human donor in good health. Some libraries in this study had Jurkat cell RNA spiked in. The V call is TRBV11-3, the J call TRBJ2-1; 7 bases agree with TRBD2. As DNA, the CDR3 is TGTGCCAGCAGCTTAGTTTCGGGACTAATCAATGAGCAGTTCTTC. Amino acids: CASSLVSGLINEQFF.